The next 30 T cell receptor beta chains were all read from a single sample in a study of human T cells and chemical hapten exposure. The time point: patch test 3, about 24 weeks after DPC sensitization. The treatment denotes: therapeutic diphenylcyclopropenone sensitization with weekly scalp DPC. TCRdb re-derived calls from the RACE reads in MiXCR, one entry per CDR3 protein. This sample has 75,000 to 90,000 distinct CDR3 sequences, with 10% to 13% found just once. The sample consisted of whole blood, taken in connection with sensitization to the hapten diphenylcyclopropenone (DPC). The source is a woman aged 45-65 years with alopecia areata. Some clones in this sample may be carry-over from other donors' samples.

The chain links TRBV28 to TRBJ1-3, with TRBD1 identical over 7 bases. This CDR3 has 15 amino acids. After removal of 5 bases from V and 0 bases from J, the junction contained 4 bases not matched to a gene. Germline values: CDR1 MDHEN, CDR2 SYDVKM. CDR3 residues: CASSHRGPSGNTIYF. DNA of the CDR3: TGTGCCAGCAGTCACAGGGGTCCCTCTGGAAACACCATATATTTT.

V is TRBV27 and J is TRBJ2-3, with D perhaps matching TRBD1 (6 bases). There are 15 residues in the CDR3. Between the trimmed V and J ends, which lost 0 bases and 8 bases, there was a span of 15 bases. CDR1 MNHEY and CDR2 SMNVEV come from the germline V gene (reference sequence). The CDR3 nucleotides read TGTGCCAGCAGTTTATCGGGCCAGGGGATGGGTACGCAGTATTTT. Its translation is CASSLSGQGMGTQYF.

The table lists this clonotype with many counts. The rearrangement uses TRBV7-3 and TRBJ2-3; TRBD2 aligns across 7 bases. Germline lookup yields CDR1 SGHTA and CDR2 FQGTGA. The CDR3 sequence is 16 residues long. After removal of 5 bases from V and 2 bases from J, the junction contained 10 bases not matched to a gene. The CDR3 DNA is TGTGCCAGCAGCCTCAGCGGGGCGGCCTCCACAGATACGCAGTATTTT. Protein: CASSLSGAASTDTQYF.

This clonotype occurred a few times. This rearrangement joins TRBV19 to TRBJ1-5, with 7 bases matching TRBD1. From germline, CDR1 is LNHDA and CDR2 SQIVND (reference sequence). V was clipped by 5 bases and J by 2 bases; unmatched bases: 12. This CDR3 is 17 amino acids long. CDR3 sequence: CASSQLGQGEGNQPQHF. DNA for the CDR3: TGTGCCAGTAGTCAGTTAGGTCAGGGGGAGGGCAATCAGCCCCAGCATTTT.

This clonotype was recorded many times. This chain connects TRBV2 to TRBJ2-1; D possibly corresponds to TRBD2 (6 bases). The ends were cut back, 7 bases at V and 6 bases at J, with 13 bases in the middle. Germline lookup yields CDR1 SNHLY and CDR2 FYNNEI. This CDR3 has 13 amino acids. CDR3 in amino acids: CASKRDWPNEQFF. CDR3 DNA sequence: TGTGCCAGCAAAAGGGACTGGCCCAATGAGCAGTTCTTC.

There are a few counts of this clonotype. A much larger clone lies a single base off, so this may be a read error. The rearrangement links TRBV2 to TRBJ1-5; D may be TRBD1 (6 bases). Per germline, CDR1 SNHLY and CDR2 FYNNEI. The V end was cut by 6 bases, the J end by 0 bases, with 12 bases between. The CDR3 is made up of 15 amino acids. The CDR3 nucleotides are TGTGCCAGCAGACCACAGGGTTATAGCAATCAGCCCCAGCATTTT. This encodes CASRPQGYSNQPQHF.

In this sample, this clonotype turned up a few times. The chain is built from TRBV7-6 and TRBJ1-6; no clear D. The CDR3 extends over 16 amino acids. Germline CDR1 and CDR2: SGHVS and FNYEAQ. The V gene lost 5 bases and the J gene lost 3 bases, with 14 bases spanning the gap. The CDR3 bases are TGTGCCAGCAGCCCAAGTTCGGGGATCTATAATTCACCCCTCCACTTT. This encodes CASSPSSGIYNSPLHF.

This clonotype was counted at least ten times. This chain links TRBV4-2 with TRBJ2-3; D is unclear. CDR3 length: 15 residues. Trimming took off 1 base at V and 2 bases at J, with 10 bases between the two ends. Germline assignment: CDR1 LGHNA and CDR2 YNFKEQ. The CDR3 here is CASSQAGGFTDTQYF. The CDR3, as DNA: TGTGCCAGCAGCCAAGCTGGCGGCTTCACAGATACGCAGTATTTT.

This clonotype has at least ten counts. This sequence joins TRBV10-3 and TRBJ2-3, with D possibly being TRBD1 or TRBD2 (6 bases each). This CDR3 comprises 14 residues. The germline V gene has CDR1 ENHRY and CDR2 SYGVKD. Trimming removed 8 bases from V and 4 bases from J, with 16 bases in between. CDR3 in amino acids: CAISDGGGADTQYF. CDR3 sequence (DNA): TGTGCCATCTCCGACGGAGGGGGAGCAGATACGCAGTATTTT.

This clonotype has at least ten counts. The chain uses TRBV7-9 and TRBJ2-5; D is uncertain. The CDR3 loop spans 14 amino acids. Germline CDR1 SEHNR, CDR2 FQNEAQ (reference sequence). Trimming took 1 base from V and 3 from J, leaving 9 bases between them. Here the CDR3 DNA reads TGTGCCAGCAGCTTAGAACTCCTGGAAGAGACCCAGTACTTC. Its protein is CASSLELLEETQYF.

The V call is TRBV29-1, the J call TRBJ2-5, with D possibly matching TRBD1 (5 bases). The V gene's germline CDR1 is SQVTM and CDR2 ANQGSEA. The V and J ends lost 7 bases and 2 bases respectively, with 14 bases between them. The CDR3 totals 13 residues. In DNA, the CDR3 is TGCAGCGGATCAGGGAATAGACAAGAGACCCAGTACTTC. This codes for CSGSGNRQETQYF.

This clonotype has more than one count but fewer than ten. DNA of the CDR3: TGTGCCAGCAGCCTAGAGAGCTCCTACGAGCAGTACTTC. Protein sequence: CASSLESSYEQYF. This chain uses TRBV7-9 with TRBJ2-7; D is unclear. With 5 bases removed from V and 0 bases from J, the gap between germline ends came to 8 bases. Germline CDR1 is SEHNR and CDR2 is FQNEAQ (reference sequence). The CDR3 contains 13 residues.

This clonotype came up many times. CDR3 region: CASSQSRLGAEQFF. The CDR3 DNA sequence: TGCGCCAGCAGCCAATCAAGGCTAGGGGCCGAGCAGTTCTTC. This chain joins TRBV10-2 and TRBJ2-1; D perhaps matches TRBD1 (5 bases). Germline V gene lookup returns CDR1 WSHSY and CDR2 SAAADI. V gave up 6 bases and J gave up 10 bases, with 19 bases separating them. This CDR3 is 14 amino acids long.

On this clonotype: A much more abundant neighbour one base away suggests this may be a read error. V usage is TRBV18 and J usage is TRBJ2-7; no definite D call. The ends were cut back, 5 bases at V and 0 bases at J, with 14 bases in the middle. The CDR3 totals 15 residues. The germline CDR1 and CDR2 sequences are KGHSH and LQKENI. CDR3: CASSSGGHSSYEQYF. Written as DNA, the CDR3 is TGTGCCAGCTCATCGGGCGGCCACAGCTCCTACGAGCAGTACTTC. The full variable domain, rest sourced from reference TRBV18 and TRBJ2-7, is NAGVMQNPRHLVRRRGQEARLRCSPMKGHSHVYWYRQLPEEGLKFMVYLQKENIIDESGMPKERFSAEFPKEGPSILRIQQVVRGDSAAYFCASSSGGHSSYEQYFGPGTRLTVT.

J is TRBJ1-5 and V is TRBV27; 8 nucleotides align to TRBD1. The CDR3 sequence is 15 residues long. J lost 7 bases, V lost 2 bases, and 7 bases had no gene match. Germline V gives CDR1 MNHEY, CDR2 SMNVEV (reference sequence). The CDR3 loop reads CASSLEAGGQQPQHF. CDR3 sequence (DNA): TGTGCCAGCAGTTTAGAGGCAGGGGGCCAGCAGCCCCAGCATTTT.

The table lists this clonotype with many counts. V is TRBV3-1 and J is TRBJ2-7; 13 bases line up with TRBD2. The CDR3 length is 19 residues. Germline trimming cut 5 bases from V and 5 bases from J; bases unmatched to any gene: 18. Germline values: CDR1 LGHDT, CDR2 YNNKEL (reference sequence). DNA of the CDR3: TGTGCCAGCAGCTCCACCAGCCGGGGACTAGCGGGACCTGGCCACGAGCAGTACTTC. Its protein is CASSSTSRGLAGPGHEQYF.

J is TRBJ1-1 and V is TRBV4-3, with TRBD1 as a possible D gene (5 bases). The V and J ends lost 3 bases and 4 bases respectively, with 12 bases between them. The length of the CDR3 is 14 residues. Germline V lookup: CDR1 LGHNA, CDR2 YSLEER. CDR3 amino acids: CASSQLQGSTEAFF. DNA for the CDR3: TGCGCCAGCAGCCAGCTTCAGGGTAGCACTGAAGCTTTCTTT.

J is TRBJ2-1 and V is TRBV27, with TRBD2 identical over 7 bases. After removal of 5 bases from V and 2 bases from J, the junction contained 12 bases not matched to a gene. This CDR3 is 17 amino acids long. Germline V lookup: CDR1 MNHEY, CDR2 SMNVEV (reference sequence). The CDR3 reads CASSVGVGGSTYNEQFF. In DNA form, the CDR3 reads TGTGCCAGCAGTGTAGGGGTGGGCGGGAGCACCTACAATGAGCAGTTCTTC.

The V gene is TRBV30, the J gene TRBJ1-2, with 8 bases lining up with TRBD1. This CDR3 comprises 12 residues. Per the germline V gene, CDR1 is GTSNPN and CDR2 is SVGIG (reference sequence). DNA for the CDR3: TGTGCTGTACAGGGGGACTTCTATGGCTACACCTTC. Translated, it gives CAVQGDFYGYTF.

Ten or more counts support this clonotype. The chain links TRBV15 to TRBJ2-2; 8 bases are shared with TRBD2. Germline CDR1 is LNHNV and CDR2 is YYDKDF (reference sequence). The CDR3 extends over 16 amino acids. J was trimmed by 4 bases and V by 1 base; bases with no gene match: 5. The CDR3 protein is CATSRAAGGPTGELFF. The CDR3 nucleotides read TGTGCCACCAGCAGAGCGGCGGGAGGTCCCACCGGGGAGCTGTTTTTT.

This clonotype was counted only a few times. This sequence joins TRBV30 and TRBJ1-1; TRBD1 agrees at 9 bases. The CDR3 runs to 14 residues. V shed 3 bases and J 4 bases; nucleotides not matched to a gene: 6. Germline values: CDR1 GTSNPN, CDR2 SVGIG (reference sequence). This CDR3 reads CAWRLTGGGTEAFF. The CDR3 DNA follows: TGTGCCTGGAGGCTAACAGGGGGCGGCACTGAAGCTTTCTTT.

Concerning this clonotype: One end of the junction fails to match germline, which may point to a read error. The chain has TRBV18 and TRBJ2-2, with a tentative D call TRBD1 (6 bases). CDR3 size: 15 residues. Germline CDR1 is KGHSH and CDR2 is LQKENI. DNA for the CDR3: TGTGTCAGCTCACCATATTCAGGGGACACCGGGGAGCTGTTTTTT. As protein: CVSSPYSGDTGELFF.

This clonotype was recorded at least ten times. CDR3 sequence reads: CASSSGGPYNEQFF. The CDR3 nucleotides read TGTGCCAGCAGTTCGGGAGGGCCCTACAATGAGCAGTTCTTC. The chain uses TRBV12-3 or TRBV12-4 and TRBJ2-1; 8 bases fit TRBD2. V dropped 4 bases and J dropped 2; count of bases not matched to a gene: 1. The CDR3 sequence is 14 residues long.

This clonotype has a handful of counts. This chain links TRBV6-2 or TRBV6-3 with TRBJ2-7, with 12 bases aligning to TRBD1. CDR3 length equals 16 residues. The J segment lost 5 bases and the V segment lost 5 bases, leaving 10 bases of the junction unmatched. Germline V lookup: CDR1 MNHEY, CDR2 SVGEGT. The CDR3 sequence is CASSRGAGTGGDEQYF. Written as DNA, the CDR3 is TGTGCCAGCAGTCGGGGAGCGGGGACAGGGGGCGACGAGCAGTACTTC.

In its sample, this clonotype was seen a few times. V gene TRBV29-1 combines with J gene TRBJ1-1; D unclear. The V end lost 7 bases, the J end lost 2 bases, and 11 bases lay between the germline ends. The CDR3 length is 12 residues. Germline assignment: CDR1 SQVTM and CDR2 ANQGSEA. The CDR3, as DNA: TGCAGCGCAAATACGGGAAACACTGAAGCTTTCTTT. Amino acid sequence: CSANTGNTEAFF.

The rearrangement uses TRBV6-2 or TRBV6-3 and TRBJ1-5, with TRBD1 identical over 7 bases. The ends lost 2 bases at V and 0 bases at J; junction bases unmatched: 7. CDR1 is MNHEY, CDR2 SVGEGT, per germline. The CDR3 length is 17 residues. This chain's CDR3 is CASSYPDRVYSNQPQHF. Written as DNA, the CDR3 is TGTGCCAGCAGTTACCCAGACAGGGTCTATAGCAATCAGCCCCAGCATTTT.

This clonotype has ten or more counts. The rearrangement links TRBV7-2 to TRBJ2-2; 9 bases map to TRBD2. The CDR3 sequence is 15 residues long. Germline CDR1 is SGHTA and CDR2 is FQGNSA. With 4 bases clipped from V and 1 base from J, the junction kept 1 base outside the gene matches. In nucleotides, the CDR3 is TGTGCCAGCAGCTCGACTAGCGGGAACACCGGGGAGCTGTTTTTT. It translates to CASSSTSGNTGELFF.

This clonotype came up many times. The rearrangement links TRBV7-6 to TRBJ2-7; 9 nucleotides agree with TRBD1. CDR3 size: 15 residues. Germline V gene data show CDR1 as SGHVS and CDR2 as FNYEAQ. The J segment lost 2 bases and the V segment lost 3 bases, leaving 5 bases of the junction unmatched. The CDR3 nucleotides read TGTGCCAGCAGCTTCGGGGGACAGGGCACCTACGAGCAGTACTTC. It specifies CASSFGGQGTYEQYF.

V and J are TRBV6-6 and TRBJ2-3, with 7 bases identical to TRBD1. Germline CDR1 is MNHNY and CDR2 is SVGAGI (reference sequence). CDR3 length equals 12 residues. V trimming: 6 bases; J trimming: 7 bases; junction bases outside the gene matches: 4. The CDR3 region is CASSDRAYTQYF. Written as DNA, the CDR3 is TGTGCCAGCAGCGACAGGGCATATACGCAGTATTTT.

The table lists this clonotype with many counts. CDR3 coding DNA: TGCGCCAGCAGCTACGGACAGGGGCGGGCCACGGCTAATGAAAAACTGTTTTTT. Its translation is CASSYGQGRATANEKLFF. The chain recombines TRBV5-1 with TRBJ1-4; 9 bases align to TRBD1. Trimming at V came to 3 bases and at J to 3 bases, leaving 12 bases not matched to a gene. Germline values: CDR1 SGHRS, CDR2 YFSETQ. This CDR3 spans 18 amino acids.